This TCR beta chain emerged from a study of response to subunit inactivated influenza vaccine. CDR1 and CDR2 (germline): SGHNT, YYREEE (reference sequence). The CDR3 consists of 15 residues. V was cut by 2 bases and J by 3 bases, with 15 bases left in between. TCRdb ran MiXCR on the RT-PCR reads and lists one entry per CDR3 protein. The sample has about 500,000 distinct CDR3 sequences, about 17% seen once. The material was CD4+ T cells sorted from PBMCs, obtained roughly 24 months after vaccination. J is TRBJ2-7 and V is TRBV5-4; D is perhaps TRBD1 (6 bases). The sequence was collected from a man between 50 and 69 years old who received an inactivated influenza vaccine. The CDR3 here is CASSFNPGVGYEQYF. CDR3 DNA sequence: TGTGCCAGCAGCTTTAATCCAGGGGTGGGCTACGAGCAGTACTTC. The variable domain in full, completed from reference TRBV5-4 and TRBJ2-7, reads ETGVTQSPTHLIKTRGQQVTLRCSSQSGHNTVSWYQQALGQGPQFIFQYYREEENGRGNFPPRFSGLQFPNYSSELNVNALELDDSALYLCASSFNPGVGYEQYFGPGTRLTVT.